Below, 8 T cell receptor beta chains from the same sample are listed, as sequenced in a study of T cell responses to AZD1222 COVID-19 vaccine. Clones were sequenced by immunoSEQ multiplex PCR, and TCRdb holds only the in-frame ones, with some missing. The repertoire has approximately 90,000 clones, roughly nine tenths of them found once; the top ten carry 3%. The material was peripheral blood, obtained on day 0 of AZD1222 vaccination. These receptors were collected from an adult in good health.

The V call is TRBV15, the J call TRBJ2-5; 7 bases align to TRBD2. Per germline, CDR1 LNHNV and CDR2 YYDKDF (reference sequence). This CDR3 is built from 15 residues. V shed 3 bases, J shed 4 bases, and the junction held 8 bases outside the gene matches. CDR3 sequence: CATSRGGTGGETQYF. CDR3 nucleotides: TGTGCCACCAGCAGGGGGGGGACTGGAGGAGAGACCCAGTACTTC.

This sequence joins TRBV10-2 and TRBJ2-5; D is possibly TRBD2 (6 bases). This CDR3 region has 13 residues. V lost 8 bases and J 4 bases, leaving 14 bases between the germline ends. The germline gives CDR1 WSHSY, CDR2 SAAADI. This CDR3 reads CASAIGTRETQYF. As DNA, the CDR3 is TGCGCCAGCGCCATCGGGACTCGAGAGACCCAGTACTTC.

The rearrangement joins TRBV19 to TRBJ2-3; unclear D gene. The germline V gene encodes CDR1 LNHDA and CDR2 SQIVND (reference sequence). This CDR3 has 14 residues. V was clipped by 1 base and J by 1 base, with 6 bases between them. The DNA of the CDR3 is TGTGCCAGTAGTATAGGATCAGGCACAGATACGCAGTATTTT. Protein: CASSIGSGTDTQYF. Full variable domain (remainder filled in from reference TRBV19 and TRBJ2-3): DGGITQSPKYLFRKEGQNVTLSCEQNLNHDAMYWYRQDPGQGLRLIYYSQIVNDFQKGDIAEGYSVSREKKESFPLTVTSAQKNPTAFYLCASSIGSGTDTQYFGPGTRLTVL.

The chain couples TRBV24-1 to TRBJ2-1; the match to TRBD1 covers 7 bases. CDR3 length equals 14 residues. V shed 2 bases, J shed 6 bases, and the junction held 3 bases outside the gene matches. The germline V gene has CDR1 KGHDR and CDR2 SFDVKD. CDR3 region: CATSDYDRVNEQFF. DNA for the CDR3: TGTGCCACCAGTGATTATGACAGGGTCAATGAGCAGTTCTTC.

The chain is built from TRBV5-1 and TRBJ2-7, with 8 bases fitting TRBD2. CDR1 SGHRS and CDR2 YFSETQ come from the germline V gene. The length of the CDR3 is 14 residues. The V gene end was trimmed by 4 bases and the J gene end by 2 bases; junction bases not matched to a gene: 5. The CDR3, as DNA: TGCGCCAGCAGCAGGGGACTAGACCCCTACGAGCAGTACTTC. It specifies CASSRGLDPYEQYF. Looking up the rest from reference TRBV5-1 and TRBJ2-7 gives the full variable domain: KAGVTQTPRYLIKTRGQQVTLSCSPISGHRSVSWYQQTPGQGLQFLFEYFSETQRNKGNFPGRFSGRQFSNSRSEMNVSTLELGDSALYLCASSRGLDPYEQYFGPGTRLTVT.

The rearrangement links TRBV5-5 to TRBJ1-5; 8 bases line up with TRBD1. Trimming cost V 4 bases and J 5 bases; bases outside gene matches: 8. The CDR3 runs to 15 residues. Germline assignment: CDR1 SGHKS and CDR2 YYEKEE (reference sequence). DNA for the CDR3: TGTGCCAGCAGCATCGGGACAGGAGTTTATCAGCCCCAGCATTTT. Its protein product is CASSIGTGVYQPQHF.

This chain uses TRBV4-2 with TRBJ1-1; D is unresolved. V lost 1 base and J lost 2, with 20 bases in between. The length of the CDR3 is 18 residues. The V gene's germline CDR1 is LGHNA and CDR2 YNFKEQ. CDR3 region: CASSQVFTWGGKNTEAFF. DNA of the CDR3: TGTGCCAGCAGCCAAGTTTTTACGTGGGGAGGGAAAAACACTGAAGCTTTCTTT.

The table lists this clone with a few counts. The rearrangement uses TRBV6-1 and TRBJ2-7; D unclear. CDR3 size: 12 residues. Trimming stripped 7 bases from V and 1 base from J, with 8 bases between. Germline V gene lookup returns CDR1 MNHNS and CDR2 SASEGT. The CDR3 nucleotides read TGTGCCAGCACCAGTGGGTCCTACGAGCAGTACTTC. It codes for CASTSGSYEQYF.